What follows are 23 T cell receptor beta chains derived from one specimen sequenced in a study of CD8 T cells in Susac syndrome. cDNA came from roughly 0.53 to 1 ug RNA primed by random hexamers. TCRdb redid the calling of the immunoSEQ multiplex PCR reads with MiXCR, one entry per CDR3 protein. The repertoire has under 90,000 distinct CDR3 sequences, roughly 91% of them found once; the top ten carry over 0.5%. The sample consisted of CD4+ T cells from PBMCs. Receptor source: a human donor with Susac syndrome.

The rearrangement joins TRBV20-1 to TRBJ1-2; 9 positions agree with TRBD1. V was pared by 1 base and J by 7 bases, with 10 bases of the junction left unmatched. This CDR3 is 15 amino acids long. Looked up from germline, CDR1 is DFQATT and CDR2 is SNEGSKA (reference sequence). This CDR3 is CSARGPGQGIVGYTF. Here the CDR3 DNA reads TGCAGTGCTAGAGGACCGGGACAGGGAATAGTTGGCTACACCTTC.

The CDR3 spells CSVGGGGWTEAFF. The CDR3 region has the DNA TGCAGCGTTGGTGGGGGTGGATGGACTGAAGCTTTCTTT. This chain connects TRBV29-1 to TRBJ1-1; perhaps TRBD1 as D (5 bases). CDR3 length: 13 amino acids. Trimming took 4 bases from V and 5 from J, leaving 14 bases between them. Germline V gives CDR1 SQVTM, CDR2 ANQGSEA.

This rearrangement joins TRBV6-5 to TRBJ2-7; D uncertain. The germline V and J ends were trimmed by 5 bases and 6 bases, with 14 bases remaining between them. Germline V gives CDR1 MNHEY, CDR2 SVGAGI. This CDR3 is built from 13 residues. CDR3 sequence (DNA): TGTGCCAGCAGTCCCCACGAATCCCGCGAGCAGTACTTC. Translating it yields CASSPHESREQYF.

This sequence joins TRBV28 and TRBJ2-1, with D maybe TRBD2 (5 bases). Trimming removed 6 bases from V and 6 bases from J, with 15 bases in between. The germline CDR1 and CDR2 sequences are MDHEN and SYDVKM. The CDR3 loop spans 14 amino acids. CDR3 sequence: CASSPGLGGNEQFF. CDR3 nucleotides: TGTGCCAGCAGCCCAGGATTAGGAGGCAATGAGCAGTTCTTC.

This chain joins TRBV7-9 and TRBJ1-1; D remains unclear. CDR1 is SEHNR, CDR2 FQNEAQ, per germline (reference sequence). The CDR3 loop spans 15 amino acids. V was clipped by 5 bases and J by 3 bases, with 16 bases between them. CDR3 nucleotide sequence: TGTGCCAGCAGCCTAGTTCGTCTCGGGGACACTGAAGCTTTCTTT. It encodes CASSLVRLGDTEAFF.

This clonotype was picked up a small number of times. V and J are TRBV28 and TRBJ2-6; TRBD2 agrees at 9 bases. CDR1 is MDHEN, CDR2 SYDVKM, per germline. V dropped 7 bases and J dropped 4; count of bases not matched to a gene: 2. There are 14 residues in the CDR3. In DNA form, the CDR3 reads TGTGCCAGCACGAGCGGGAGGGGGGCCAACGTCCTGACTTTC. Amino acid sequence: CASTSGRGANVLTF. Filled out from reference TRBV28 and TRBJ2-6, the complete variable domain reads DVKVTQSSRYLVKRTGEKVFLECVQDMDHENMFWYRQDPGLGLRLIYFSYDVKMKEKGDIPEGYSVSREKKERFSLILESASTNQTSMYLCASTSGRGANVLTFGAGSRLTVL.

The J gene is TRBJ2-7, the V gene TRBV6-5; D could derive from TRBD1 or TRBD2 (6 bases each). Germline assignment: CDR1 MNHEY and CDR2 SVGAGI. Trimming cost V 5 bases and J 9 bases, with 17 bases left between them. The CDR3 is 13 amino acids. CDR3 sequence: CASSTGYPGAQYF. CDR3 in DNA: TGTGCCAGCAGTACGGGATACCCGGGGGCGCAGTACTTC.

This chain joins TRBV25-1 and TRBJ1-2; TRBD1 aligns across 8 bases. CDR1 MGHDK and CDR2 SYGVNS come from the germline V gene. With 3 bases clipped from V and 8 bases from J, the junction kept 14 bases outside the gene matches. CDR3 length: 16 residues. The CDR3, as DNA: TGTGCCAGCAGTGAGGGCCCCAGCAGGGGGCTTTACGGCTACACCTTC. Amino acids: CASSEGPSRGLYGYTF.

J is TRBJ1-2 and V is TRBV19; maybe TRBD1 (5 bases). The germline gives CDR1 LNHDA, CDR2 SQIVND (reference sequence). V was pared by 4 bases and J by 2 bases, with 14 bases between. This CDR3 contains 15 residues. The CDR3 is CASSTLGRQNYGYTF. In DNA form, the CDR3 reads TGTGCCAGTAGTACCCTGGGACGGCAGAACTATGGCTACACCTTC.

The rearrangement uses TRBV2 and TRBJ1-5, with 7 nucleotides matching TRBD1. Germline lookup yields CDR1 SNHLY and CDR2 FYNNEI. The CDR3 has 14 residues. The trim removed 3 bases at V and 3 bases at J, leaving 2 bases unmatched. The CDR3 here is CASSDGQDNQPQHF. Written as DNA, the CDR3 is TGTGCCAGCAGTGACGGACAGGACAATCAGCCCCAGCATTTT.

This clonotype was picked up one time. The CDR3 protein is CSARWQGFTDTQYF. In DNA, the CDR3 is TGCAGTGCTAGGTGGCAGGGTTTCACAGATACGCAGTATTTT. The V gene is TRBV20-1, the J gene TRBJ2-3; D possibly corresponds to TRBD1 (5 bases). CDR1 is DFQATT, CDR2 SNEGSKA, per germline (reference sequence). V dropped 3 bases and J dropped 2 bases, with 12 bases sitting between them. The CDR3 sequence is 14 residues long.

J is TRBJ1-6 and V is TRBV19; D not certain. CDR3 size: 13 residues. Trimming shortened V by 1 base and J by 7 bases, and 5 bases separated the two germline ends. Germline V gives CDR1 LNHDA, CDR2 SQIVND (reference sequence). The CDR3 sequence: CASSIGGNSPLHF. In DNA form, the CDR3 reads TGTGCCAGTAGTATAGGTGGAAATTCACCCCTCCACTTT.

The rearrangement links TRBV20-1 to TRBJ2-5; TRBD1 might be the D (5 bases). V was pared by 1 base and J by 5 bases, with 14 bases between. The CDR3 runs to 14 residues. Germline V gene data show CDR1 as DFQATT and CDR2 as SNEGSKA (reference sequence). CDR3 sequence reads: CSARGGAPWETQYF. The CDR3 DNA is TGCAGTGCTAGAGGTGGGGCCCCGTGGGAGACCCAGTACTTC.

The chain is built from TRBV18 and TRBJ2-7, with 9 bases fitting TRBD1. CDR1 and CDR2 (germline): KGHSH, LQKENI. V dropped 0 bases and J dropped 6; count of bases not matched to a gene: 6. The CDR3 is 15 amino acids. The CDR3 coding sequence is TGTGCCAGCTCACCACCGGGACAGGGCTTCTCCGAGCAGTACTTC. It translates to CASSPPGQGFSEQYF.

V usage is TRBV7-2 and J usage is TRBJ1-6, with D tentatively TRBD1 (6 bases). CDR1 is SGHTA, CDR2 FQGNSA, per germline. This CDR3 comprises 15 residues. Between the trimmed V and J ends, which lost 5 bases and 14 bases, there was a span of 22 bases. CDR3 loop: CASSPRSPGDKTLHF. CDR3 nucleotides: TGTGCCAGCAGCCCACGGTCCCCAGGGGACAAGACCCTCCACTTT.

The chain links TRBV19 to TRBJ1-2, with 8 positions matching TRBD1. CDR1 is LNHDA, CDR2 SQIVND, per germline (reference sequence). CDR3 length: 15 amino acids. The J segment lost 1 base and the V segment lost 3 bases, leaving 4 bases of the junction unmatched. The DNA of the CDR3 is TGTGCCAGTAGTATTGGACAGGGCCTTAACTATGGCTACACCTTC. Protein product: CASSIGQGLNYGYTF. The whole variable domain, remainder taken from reference TRBV19 and TRBJ1-2, is DGGITQSPKYLFRKEGQNVTLSCEQNLNHDAMYWYRQDPGQGLRLIYYSQIVNDFQKGDIAEGYSVSREKKESFPLTVTSAQKNPTAFYLCASSIGQGLNYGYTFGSGTRLTVV.

The chain combines TRBV3-1 with TRBJ2-7, with a possible D match to TRBD1 (5 bases). CDR3 length: 14 amino acids. Trimming removed 3 bases at V and 1 base at J, with 10 bases between. Germline loops: CDR1 LGHDT, CDR2 YNNKEL (reference sequence). The CDR3: CASSHVAGSYEQYF. In nucleotides, the CDR3 is TGTGCCAGCAGCCATGTGGCAGGGTCCTACGAGCAGTACTTC.

CDR3 protein: CASSGQGLDYGYTF. The CDR3 coding sequence is TGTGCCAGCAGCGGACAGGGTCTGGACTATGGCTACACCTTC. This chain joins TRBV7-2 and TRBJ1-2, with 8 positions matching TRBD1. The CDR3 sequence is 14 residues long. CDR1 and CDR2 (germline): SGHTA, FQGNSA. V gave up 5 bases and J gave up 3 bases; unmatched junction bases: 5.

J is TRBJ2-1 and V is TRBV5-1, with a weak D call TRBD1 (5 bases). Germline V CDR1 and CDR2: SGHRS, YFSETQ. V lost 1 base to trimming and J lost 12 bases, with 17 bases between them. The CDR3 contains 14 residues. Here the CDR3 reads CASSLSEPQGWQFF. The CDR3 coding sequence is TGCGCCAGCAGCTTGTCGGAGCCTCAGGGTTGGCAGTTCTTC.

This sequence joins TRBV30 and TRBJ2-7, with D unclear. V was trimmed by 5 bases and J by 5 bases, leaving 19 bases between them. The CDR3 is 14 amino acids. Germline V gene data show CDR1 as GTSNPN and CDR2 as SVGIG (reference sequence). CDR3 region: CAWDFRAALDEQYF. CDR3 coding DNA: TGTGCCTGGGACTTCCGGGCAGCGCTCGACGAGCAGTACTTC.

V usage is TRBV4-1 and J usage is TRBJ1-4, with D unresolved. Germline CDR1 and CDR2: MGHRA and YSYEKL. V was clipped by 1 base and J by 5 bases, with 14 bases between them. The CDR3 is 16 residues long. The CDR3 nucleotides are TGCGCCAGCAGCCAAGGTCCGAGGAGGGAGAATGAAAAACTGTTTTTT. Residues: CASSQGPRRENEKLFF.

The chain couples TRBV18 to TRBJ1-5; TRBD1 aligns across 10 bases. CDR1 is KGHSH, CDR2 LQKENI, per germline. The length of the CDR3 is 16 residues. The V segment lost 3 bases and the J segment 1 base; nucleotides outside the gene matches: 3. The CDR3 DNA sequence: TGTGCCAGCTCACCGGAGACAGGGGGCAGCAATCAGCCCCAGCATTTT. Translation gives CASSPETGGSNQPQHF.

This clonotype came up once. The V and J genes are TRBV11-1 and TRBJ1-1, with TRBD1 matching 7 bases. CDR3 length equals 17 residues. In germline, CDR1 is SGHAT, CDR2 FQDESV (reference sequence). The V gene end was trimmed by 5 bases and the J gene end by 4 bases; junction bases not matched to a gene: 16. CDR3 region: CASSLLPQGGLGTEAFF. The CDR3 region has the DNA TGTGCCAGCAGCCTTCTCCCCCAAGGGGGCTTAGGCACTGAAGCTTTCTTT.